The 13 T cell receptor beta chains below come from one sample, sequenced in a study of T cell responses to AZD1222 COVID-19 vaccine. Method: immunoSEQ multiplex PCR; TCRdb's copy keeps in-frame clones and lacks some. The table has 130,000 to 150,000 clones, 75% to 90% seen once. The sample here was peripheral blood, taken on day 0 of AZD1222 vaccination. These receptor sequences come from an adult in good health.

On this clone itself: One end of the junction varies from germline; a read error may be responsible. The rearrangement links TRBV2 to TRBJ1-5, with 8 bases lining up with TRBD1. This CDR3 has 16 amino acids. The germline V gene has CDR1 SNHLY and CDR2 FYNNEI. The CDR3 is CASSPHQDRGNQPQHF. DNA for the CDR3: TGTGCCAGCAGTCCCCATCAAGACAGGGGCAACCAGCCCCAGCATTTT.

This clone has just a few counts. The genes are TRBV2 and TRBJ2-7; D not resolved. Germline-derived CDR1 and CDR2 are SNHLY and FYNNEI. This CDR3 contains 10 residues. The V end lost 8 bases, the J end lost 3 bases, and 5 bases lay between the germline ends. The CDR3 coding sequence is TGTGCCAGCGGGTTCTACGAGCAGTACTTC. Protein: CASGFYEQYF.

This chain connects TRBV30 to TRBJ2-1, with D maybe TRBD2 (5 bases). V was shortened by 0 bases and J by 8 bases, with 11 bases between the two germline ends. Germline V CDR1 and CDR2: GTSNPN, SVGIG (reference sequence). CDR3 length equals 13 residues. CDR3: CAWSVRGRDEQFF. DNA for the CDR3: TGTGCCTGGAGTGTACGAGGGCGGGATGAGCAGTTCTTC.

This sequence joins TRBV29-1 and TRBJ1-1; a weak D match, TRBD1 (5 bases). Germline-derived CDR1 and CDR2 are SQVTM and ANQGSEA. The CDR3 is made up of 14 amino acids. Trimming left V 2 bases short and J 3 bases short, with 13 bases between. The CDR3 nucleotides read TGCAGCGTTGAAACGCCGTTCAGGGACACTGAAGCTTTCTTT. This sequence encodes CSVETPFRDTEAFF.

The V call is TRBV3-1 (or the pseudogene TRBV3-2), the J call TRBJ1-5; maybe TRBD1 (5 bases). V lost 6 bases and J 4 bases, leaving 13 bases between the germline ends. Germline values: CDR1 LGHDT, CDR2 YNNKEL (reference sequence). The CDR3 has 14 residues. Written as DNA, the CDR3 is TGTGCCAGCAGTCGGAGCCAGGGAAATCAGCCCCAGCATTTT. Translating it yields CASSRSQGNQPQHF.

The chain couples TRBV9 to TRBJ2-1; no clear D. The CDR3 runs 13 residues. The V and J ends lost 2 bases and 6 bases respectively, with 9 bases between them. The germline V gene has CDR1 SGDLS and CDR2 YYNGEE. The CDR3 sequence: CASSVGSPNEQFF. CDR3 DNA sequence: TGTGCCAGCAGCGTTGGCTCCCCCAATGAGCAGTTCTTC.

V usage is TRBV7-9 and J usage is TRBJ1-1, with a possible D match to TRBD1 (5 bases). The CDR3 is made up of 14 amino acids. Trimming pared 2 bases from V and 11 bases from J, leaving 18 bases between. Germline V lookup: CDR1 SEHNR, CDR2 FQNEAQ (reference sequence). The CDR3 DNA reads TGTGCCAGCAGCTTAAAACAGGCGTCTATTGAGGCTTTCTTT. Amino acid sequence: CASSLKQASIEAFF.

The gene calls are TRBV2 and TRBJ1-5; TRBD1 might be the D (5 bases). The germline V and J ends were trimmed by 6 bases and 9 bases, with 21 bases remaining between them. CDR1 and CDR2 from the germline V gene are SNHLY and FYNNEI. The CDR3 consists of 15 residues. CDR3 amino acids: CASRAGTGINVPQHF. CDR3 DNA sequence: TGTGCCAGCAGAGCCGGGACTGGGATCAATGTGCCCCAGCATTTT.

This clone showed up just once. The gene calls are TRBV7-2 and TRBJ1-4; D may be TRBD1 (5 bases). The germline V and J ends were trimmed by 8 bases and 4 bases, with 11 bases remaining between them. Germline CDR1 and CDR2: SGHTA and FQGNSA. The CDR3 loop spans 13 amino acids. The CDR3 bases are TGTGCCAGCCGTGAGACAGATAATGAAAAACTGTTTTTT. Translating gives CASRETDNEKLFF.

Only one count was recorded for this clone. The V call is TRBV9, the J call TRBJ1-2, with D possibly matching TRBD1 (6 bases). Trimming took 1 base from V and 2 from J, leaving 9 bases between them. CDR1 is SGDLS and CDR2 is YYNGEE in the germline V gene. The CDR3 consists of 14 residues. The CDR3, as DNA: TGTGCCAGCAGCGTATCGGGGGCGAACTATGGCTACACCTTC. As protein: CASSVSGANYGYTF.

The chain uses TRBV29-1 and TRBJ1-1; no firm D call. The length of the CDR3 is 12 residues. Trimming shortened V by 6 bases and J by 5 bases, and 13 bases separated the two germline ends. CDR1 and CDR2 (germline): SQVTM, ANQGSEA. CDR3: CSVVETVTEAFF. DNA of the CDR3: TGCAGCGTGGTAGAGACTGTGACTGAAGCTTTCTTT.

The genes are TRBV11-2 and TRBJ1-4, with TRBD1 as a possible D gene (6 bases). Between the trimmed V and J ends, which lost 1 base and 8 bases, there was a span of 20 bases. CDR3 length: 17 amino acids. Germline CDR1 SGHAT, CDR2 FQNNGV. The CDR3 sequence: CASSLVRGGQKKEKLFF. The CDR3 region has the DNA TGTGCCAGCAGCTTAGTCAGAGGGGGGCAGAAAAAGGAAAAACTGTTTTTT.

The V and J genes are TRBV7-6 and TRBJ1-1, with D perhaps matching TRBD1 (6 bases). V lost 1 base, J lost 1 base, and 10 bases lay in between. The CDR3 consists of 15 residues. CDR1 SGHVS and CDR2 FNYEAQ come from the germline V gene. CDR3 sequence (DNA): TGTGCCAGCAGCTTAGACTTACAGGGGAACACTGAAGCTTTCTTT. It encodes CASSLDLQGNTEAFF.